A selection of T cell receptor beta chains follows, all from one sample in a study of blood T cell repertoires in COVID-19. Produced via immunoSEQ multiplex PCR; TCRdb's table is partial and in-frame only. This table has 45,000 to 55,000 clones, over 80% appearing once. Sample: peripheral blood. The receptors shown here come from a man in his fifties or sixties with acute or convalescent COVID-19. Both conserved end residues are part of each CDR3. The order of the fields is V gene, J gene, D gene, clone size, CDR3 DNA, CDR3 protein. D genes are given only for firm matches. Clone size is shown for a subset of rows, as once, few, many or a class of expanded clone.

TRBV2	TRBJ2-5	.	.	TGTGCCAGCAGGAGGACAGAAAGTCAAGAGACCCAGTACTTC	CASRRTESQETQYF
TRBV19	TRBJ1-5	.	.	TGTGCCACTAGGGAGGGCACTCAGCCCCAGCATTTT	CATREGTQPQHF
TRBV30	TRBJ1-2	TRBD1	.	TGTGCCTGGAGTGACAGGGGTGGCTATGGCTACACCTTC	CAWSDRGGYGYTF
TRBV5-6	TRBJ1-2	TRBD1	once	TGTGCCAGCAGCATTAGACAGGGGGCTAACTATGGCTACACCTTC	CASSIRQGANYGYTF
TRBV11-2	TRBJ2-7	TRBD1	.	TGTGCCAGCAGCTTAGATTTGACAGGGGCAGACGAGCAGTACTTC	CASSLDLTGADEQYF
TRBV4-1	TRBJ2-1	.	.	TGCGCCAGCAGCCAAGGCGGGGACTACAATGAGCAGTTCTTC	CASSQGGDYNEQFF
TRBV27	TRBJ2-7	.	.	TGTGCCAGCAGTGGACACCGGTTCGTCCACGAGCAGTACTTC	CASSGHRFVHEQYF
TRBV2	TRBJ1-5	.	.	TGTGCCAGCAGTGTAGGGGGAGGGGTCCATAATCAGCCCCAGCATTTT	CASSVGGGVHNQPQHF
TRBV4-2	TRBJ2-7	TRBD1	few	TGTGCCAGCAGCACCCGACAGGGACCCTACGAGCAGTACTTC	CASSTRQGPYEQYF
TRBV3-1/TRBV3-2	TRBJ1-5	.	.	TGTGCCAGCAGCTCGGGGGGGGCTGGGCAGCCCCAGCATTTT	CASSSGGAGQPQHF
TRBV28	TRBJ2-2	.	.	TGTGCCAGCAGCCGCACCCTACCTGAGTCCGGGGAGCTGTTTTTT	CASSRTLPESGELFF
TRBV4-1	TRBJ2-4	TRBD2	.	TGCGCCAGCAGCCTGACGACTAGCGGGTACTTC	CASSLTTSGYF
TRBV5-6	TRBJ2-4	.	.	TGTGCCAGCAGGAATCAGGGTTTAGCCAAAAACATTCAGTACTTC	CASRNQGLAKNIQYF
TRBV24-1	TRBJ1-4	.	.	TGTGCCACCAGTGGAGTAGGGGAGGGCACTAATGAAAAACTGTTTTTT	CATSGVGEGTNEKLFF
TRBV24-1	TRBJ1-2	TRBD1	few	TGTGCCACCAGTGACCACCCCGGGACAGCTAACTATGGCTACACCTTC	CATSDHPGTANYGYTF
TRBV7-2	TRBJ1-1	.	.	TGTGCCAGCAGCTTAGGCTCGCGCGGGAACACTGAAGCTTTCTTT	CASSLGSRGNTEAFF
TRBV18	TRBJ2-7	.	once	TGTGCCAGCTCACCAGGAGAAGGACTCGAGCAGTACTTC	CASSPGEGLEQYF
TRBV25-1	TRBJ2-2	.	.	TGTGCCAGCAGTGTATGGGACTCCGGGGAGCTGTTTTTT	CASSVWDSGELFF
TRBV19	TRBJ1-2	TRBD1	.	TGTGCCAGTAGTACCGCAGGGGGTAACTATGGCTACACCTTC	CASSTAGGNYGYTF
TRBV28	TRBJ1-1	.	once	TGTGCCAGCAGTTTGTCGAGAACTGAAGCTTTCTTT	CASSLSRTEAFF
TRBV27	TRBJ2-3	TRBD1	few	TGTGCCAGCAGTTTCCTGGACAGGCGGACAGATACGCAGTATTTT	CASSFLDRRTDTQYF
TRBV5-1	TRBJ1-4	.	.	TGCGCCAGCAGCTACCTTAGGGGTAATGAAAAACTGTTTTTT	CASSYLRGNEKLFF
TRBV5-4	TRBJ2-6	TRBD1	.	TGTGCCAGCAGGCCCGGGACAGTTTCAAAGTCGGACGTCCTGACTTTC	CASRPGTVSKSDVLTF
TRBV28	TRBJ2-3	TRBD2	.	TGTGCCAGCAGTTTAGTGGCCCTAGCGGGAGATAGGACAGATACGCAGTATTTT	CASSLVALAGDRTDTQYF
TRBV6-2/TRBV6-3	TRBJ1-5	TRBD1	.	TGTGCCAGCAGTTTGGTGGGACAGTATCAGCCCCAGCATTTT	CASSLVGQYQPQHF
TRBV10-3	TRBJ1-6	TRBD1	.	TGTGCCATCAGTGTAGGGACAGGCCTTAATTCACCCCTCCACTTT	CAISVGTGLNSPLHF
TRBV19	TRBJ2-6	TRBD1	.	TGTGCCAGTAGTCCCCGGGCAGGGGGCCTCTCTGGGGCCAACGTCCTGACTTTC	CASSPRAGGLSGANVLTF
TRBV6-2/TRBV6-3	TRBJ2-3	.	.	TGTGCCAGCAGCCGCAGGGAGGTGAAGTATTTT	CASSRREVKYF
TRBV28	TRBJ1-6	.	.	TGTGCCAGCAGGGACATTAATTCACCCCTCCACTTT	CASRDINSPLHF
TRBV19	TRBJ1-2	TRBD1	few	TGTGCCAGTAGTCCCTTGACAGGGGGCGGCTATGGCTACACCTTC	CASSPLTGGGYGYTF
TRBV10-2	TRBJ1-2	TRBD1	.	TGCGCCAGCAGTGACCAGGGACAGTCTAACTATGGCTACACCTTC	CASSDQGQSNYGYTF
TRBV19	TRBJ1-1	.	.	TGTGCCAGTAGTAGCGGGTGGGGTGAAGCTTTCTTT	CASSSGWGEAFF